The 5 T cell receptor beta chains listed next were all sequenced from one sample in a study of Ad26.COV2.S vaccination and SARS-CoV-2 variants. Sample treatment: 15 to 20 received Ad26.COV2.S at low or high dose, single or two shots; a few received placebo; per-sample allocation not given. Day 63 after the first vaccine or placebo injection was the time point for sampling. Sequencing used immunoSEQ multiplex PCR; TCRdb keeps in-frame clones, though not all of them. This table holds fewer than 900,000 clones, about 90% found once. This sample comprised peripheral blood, obtained in a trial of Ad26.COV2.S vaccine versus placebo. These receptors were taken from a person between 18 and 59 years old who received the Ad26.COV2.S COVID-19 vaccine or a placebo.

The chain is built from TRBV11-3 and TRBJ2-1, with D perhaps TRBD2 (5 bases). The ends were cut back, 5 bases at V and 4 bases at J, with 12 bases in the middle. CDR1 is SGHNT and CDR2 is YENEEA in the germline V gene. The CDR3 runs to 14 residues. CDR3 residues: CASSPRTGYNEQFF. The CDR3 DNA is TGTGCCAGCAGCCCCCGGACTGGTTACAATGAGCAGTTCTTC.

The chain employs TRBV10-2 and TRBJ2-2, with 12 bases that match TRBD2. Trimming took 2 bases from V and 5 from J; bases not matched to a gene: 0. Germline V gene sequence: CDR1 WSHSY, CDR2 SAAADI. The CDR3 contains 15 residues. The DNA for the CDR3 is TGCGCCAGCAGTGAGACTAGCGGGAGGACCGGGGAGCTGTTTTTT. Translation gives CASSETSGRTGELFF.

The chain is built from TRBV7-9 and TRBJ1-5; the D gene is possibly TRBD1 (5 bases). The ends were cut back, 1 base at V and 0 bases at J, with 7 bases in the middle. In germline, CDR1 is SEHNR, CDR2 FQNEAQ (reference sequence). The CDR3 runs to 15 residues. The CDR3: CASSLGGDSNQPQHF. The CDR3 DNA is TGTGCCAGCAGCTTAGGGGGGGATAGCAATCAGCCCCAGCATTTT.

The chain links TRBV30 to TRBJ1-4; the D gene is possibly TRBD1 (6 bases). V lost 3 bases, J lost 4 bases, and 18 bases lay in between. The CDR3 extends over 16 amino acids. Looked up from germline, CDR1 is GTSNPN and CDR2 is SVGIG (reference sequence). The CDR3 DNA follows: TGTGCCTGGAGCCCACGCCGGGACAAGTTTAATGAAAAACTGTTTTTT. It codes for CAWSPRRDKFNEKLFF.

This chain uses TRBV30 with TRBJ2-3; D possibly corresponds to TRBD2 (7 bases). Per the germline V gene, CDR1 is GTSNPN and CDR2 is SVGIG (reference sequence). This CDR3 is 13 amino acids long. The germline V and J ends were trimmed by 1 base and 6 bases, with 11 bases remaining between them. The CDR3 sequence: CAWSAGGRDTQYF. In nucleotides, the CDR3 is TGTGCCTGGAGTGCCGGGGGGCGGGATACGCAGTATTTT.